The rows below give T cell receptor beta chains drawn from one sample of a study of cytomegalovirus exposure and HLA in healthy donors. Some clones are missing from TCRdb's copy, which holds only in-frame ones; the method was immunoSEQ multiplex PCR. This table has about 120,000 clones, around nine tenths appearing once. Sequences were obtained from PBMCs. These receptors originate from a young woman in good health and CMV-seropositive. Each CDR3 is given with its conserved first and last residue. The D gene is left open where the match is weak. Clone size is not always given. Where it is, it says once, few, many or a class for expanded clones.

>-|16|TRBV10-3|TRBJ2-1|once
TGTGCCATCAGTGCAGGCCCGGGAGCTCCTAACAATGAGCAGTTCTTC
CAISAGPGAPNNEQFF
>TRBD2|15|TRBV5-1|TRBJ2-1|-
TGCGCCAGCAGCTGGACTAGTGGGAACTACAATGAGCAGTTCTTC
CASSWTSGNYNEQFF
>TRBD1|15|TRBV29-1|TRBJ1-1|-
TGCAGCGTCCAGGACAGGGGGTATCGGAACACTGAAGCTTTCTTT
CSVQDRGYRNTEAFF
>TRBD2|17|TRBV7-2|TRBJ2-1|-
TGTGCCAGCAGCGCGCCCCGGGGGGGGAGCTCCTACAATGAGCAGTTCTTC
CASSAPRGGSSYNEQFF
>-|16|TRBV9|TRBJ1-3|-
TGTGCCAGCAGCGTAGGCTGGGGCCTGGGAGGAAACACCATATATTTT
CASSVGWGLGGNTIYF
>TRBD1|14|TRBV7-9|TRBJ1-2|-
TGTGCCAGCAGCTTAGTACCGGACAGGAGGGGCTACACCTTC
CASSLVPDRRGYTF
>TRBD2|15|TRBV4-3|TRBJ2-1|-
TGCGCCAGCAGCCAAGAAGGGATAGCGGGCAATGAGCAGTTCTTC
CASSQEGIAGNEQFF
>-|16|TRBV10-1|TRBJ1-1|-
TGCGCCAGCAGTGAGTCCCCGTGGGAGGCGAACACTGAAGCTTTCTTT
CASSESPWEANTEAFF
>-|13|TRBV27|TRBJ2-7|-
TGTGCCAGCAGCCTCGACGGGATATACGAGCAGTACTTC
CASSLDGIYEQYF
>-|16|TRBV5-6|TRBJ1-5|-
TGTGCCAGCAGCGAGAAGCAGGGGCCGGGGAATCAGCCCCAGCATTTT
CASSEKQGPGNQPQHF
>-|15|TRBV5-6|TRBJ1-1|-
TGTGCCAGCAGCTTGGCCGTCCAGGGGAACACTGAAGCTTTCTTT
CASSLAVQGNTEAFF
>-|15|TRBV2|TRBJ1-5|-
TGTGCCAGCAGTGTCGGGTTTACTAGCAATCAGCCCCAGCATTTT
CASSVGFTSNQPQHF
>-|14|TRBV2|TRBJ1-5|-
TGTGCCAGCAGCTGGACAGCTAGCAATCAGCCCCAGCATTTT
CASSWTASNQPQHF
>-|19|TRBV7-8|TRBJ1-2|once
TGTGCCAGCAGCTTAGCGTATGGGGCAGGGGTCCTTCCAAACTATGGCTACACCTTC
CASSLAYGAGVLPNYGYTF
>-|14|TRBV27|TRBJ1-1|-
TGTGCCAGCAGAAGGGGAACAGCGAACACTGAAGCTTTCTTT
CASRRGTANTEAFF
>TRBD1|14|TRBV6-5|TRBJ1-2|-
TGTGCCAGCAGTAGTGACAGGGTTGGCTATGGCTACACCTTC
CASSSDRVGYGYTF
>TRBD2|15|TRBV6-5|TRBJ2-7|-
TGTGCCAGCAGTCTGGGGGGGGGTGTGTCCTACGAGCAGTACTTC
CASSLGGGVSYEQYF
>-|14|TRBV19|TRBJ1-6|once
TGTGCCAGTAGTCCATGGGGCAACAATTCACCCCTCCACTTT
CASSPWGNNSPLHF
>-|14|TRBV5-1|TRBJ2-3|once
TGCGCCAGCAGTTCCGGCGGGAGCACAGATACGCAGTATTTT
CASSSGGSTDTQYF
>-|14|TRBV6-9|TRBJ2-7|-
TGTGCCAGCAGTTACCCCAGGGGTTCCTACGAGCAGTACTTC
CASSYPRGSYEQYF
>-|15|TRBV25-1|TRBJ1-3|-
TGTGCCAGCAGTGGACAGTGGACGTCTGGAAACACCATATATTTT
CASSGQWTSGNTIYF
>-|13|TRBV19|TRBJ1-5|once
TGTGCCAGTGAATTAAGGAGGGATCAGCCCCAGCATTTT
CASELRRDQPQHF
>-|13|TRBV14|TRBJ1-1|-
TGTGCCAGCAGCCAAGTAGGGAGGACTGAAGCTTTCTTT
CASSQVGRTEAFF
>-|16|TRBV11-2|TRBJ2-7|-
TGTGCCAGCAGCCGAGCGACCGGGACACTGAACTACGAGCAGTACTTC
CASSRATGTLNYEQYF
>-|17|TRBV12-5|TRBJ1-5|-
TGTGCTAGTGGTTTGGTACTCGGGGTGGTTAGCAATCAGCCCCAGCATTTT
CASGLVLGVVSNQPQHF
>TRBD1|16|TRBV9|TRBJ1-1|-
TGTGCCAGCAGCCCTGGGACAGGGCGGGGGAACACTGAAGCTTTCTTT
CASSPGTGRGNTEAFF
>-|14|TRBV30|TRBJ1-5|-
TGTGCCTGGAGTGTAATGCGGGGGGCCCAGCCCCAGCATTTT
CAWSVMRGAQPQHF
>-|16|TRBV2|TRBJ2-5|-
TGTGCCAGCACCCAGGGGGACTCTCGAGGAGGAGAGACCCAGTACTTC
CASTQGDSRGGETQYF
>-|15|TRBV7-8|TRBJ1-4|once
TGTGCCAGCAGCTTAGACACGGGACAAAATGAAAAACTGTTTTTT
CASSLDTGQNEKLFF
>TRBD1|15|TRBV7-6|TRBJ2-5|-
TGTGCCAGCAGCTTATTGGGGACAGGGTGGGAGACCCAGTACTTC
CASSLLGTGWETQYF
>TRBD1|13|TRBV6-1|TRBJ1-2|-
TGTGCCAGCAGCCGGGACAGTAACTATGGCTACACCTTC
CASSRDSNYGYTF
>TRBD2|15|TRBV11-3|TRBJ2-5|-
TGTGCCAGCAGCTTCCTAGCGGGAGGGGCGGAGACCCAGTACTTC
CASSFLAGGAETQYF
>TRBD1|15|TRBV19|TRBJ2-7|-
TGTGCCAGTAGTATTGAAGGGGACAGATCCTACGAGCAGTACTTC
CASSIEGDRSYEQYF
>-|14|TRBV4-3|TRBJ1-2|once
TGCGCCAGCAGCCATTCCCGAGGGTCCTATGGCTACACCTTC
CASSHSRGSYGYTF
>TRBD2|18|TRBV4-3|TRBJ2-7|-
TGCGCCAGCAGCCAAGATCCCTATGGACTAGCGTTGGACTACGAGCAGTACTTC
CASSQDPYGLALDYEQYF
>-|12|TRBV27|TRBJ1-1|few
TGTGCCAGCAGTTCAGAGGGGGCTGAAGCTTTCTTT
CASSSEGAEAFF
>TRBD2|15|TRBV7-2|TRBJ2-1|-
TGTGCCAGCAGCCGAACCGGGACTAGCAACAATGAGCAGTTCTTC
CASSRTGTSNNEQFF
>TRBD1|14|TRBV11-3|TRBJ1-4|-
TGTGCCAGCAGCTTAGGCTCGACAGGGGTAAAACTGTTTTTT
CASSLGSTGVKLFF
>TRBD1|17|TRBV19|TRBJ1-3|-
TGTGCCAGTAGTCTTAGGACAGGGACGGACTCTGGAAACACCATATATTTT
CASSLRTGTDSGNTIYF
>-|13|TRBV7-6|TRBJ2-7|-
TGTGCCAGCCGGTCGGGGGAGACTGGCGAGCAGTACTTC
CASRSGETGEQYF
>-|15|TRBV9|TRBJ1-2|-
TGTGCCAGCAGCGTAGGTAGTGACTTCTACTATGGCTACACCTTC
CASSVGSDFYYGYTF
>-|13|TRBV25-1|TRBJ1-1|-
TGTGCCAGCAGTCCCGCGGGGAGCACTGAAGCTTTCTTT
CASSPAGSTEAFF
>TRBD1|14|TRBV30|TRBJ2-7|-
TGTGCCTGGAGCCCTGGACAGGGCTCCTACGAGCAGTACTTC
CAWSPGQGSYEQYF
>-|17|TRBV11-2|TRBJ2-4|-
TGTGCCAGCAGCTTAGTTCTCCCTACGCTAGCCAAAAACATTCAGTACTTC
CASSLVLPTLAKNIQYF
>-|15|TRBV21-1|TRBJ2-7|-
TGTGCCAGCAGCACTTTAACAGGGGTGAGCTACGAGCAGTACTTC
CASSTLTGVSYEQYF
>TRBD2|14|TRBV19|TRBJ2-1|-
TGTGCCAGTAGTACCCAGACTAGCGGCAATGAGCAGTTCTTC
CASSTQTSGNEQFF
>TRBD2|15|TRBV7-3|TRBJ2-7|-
TGTGCCAGCAGCTTAAGTGGGGGGGAACAATACGAGCAGTACTTC
CASSLSGGEQYEQYF
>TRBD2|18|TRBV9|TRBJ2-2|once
TGTGCCAGCAGCGTAGCCCCCCGGAGCGGGATGCGGACCGGGGAGCTGTTTTTT
CASSVAPRSGMRTGELFF
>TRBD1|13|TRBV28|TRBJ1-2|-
TGTGCCCTTAGGGACAGAGGTCCTAATGGCTACACCTTC
CALRDRGPNGYTF
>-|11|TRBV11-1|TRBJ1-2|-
TGTGCCAGCGAGGGATTCTATGGCTACACCTTC
CASEGFYGYTF
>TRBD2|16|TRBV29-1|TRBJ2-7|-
TGCAGCGTTTGGGCTAGCGGGAGGTACGACTCCTACGAGCAGTACTTC
CSVWASGRYDSYEQYF
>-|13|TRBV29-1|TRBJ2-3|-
TGCAGCGCCAAGGCGGGAAACCCGGATACGCAGTATTTT
CSAKAGNPDTQYF
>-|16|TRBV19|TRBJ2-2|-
TGTGCCAGTAGTACCAAACAGAACCAGAACACCGGGGAGCTGTTTTTT
CASSTKQNQNTGELFF
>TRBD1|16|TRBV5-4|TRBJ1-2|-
TGTGCCAGCAGCACCGCCTTGGGACAGGGCCAATATGGCTACACCTTC
CASSTALGQGQYGYTF
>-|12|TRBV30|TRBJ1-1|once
TGTGCCTGGCTGGACACCAGGATCGAAGCTTTCTTT
CAWLDTRIEAFF
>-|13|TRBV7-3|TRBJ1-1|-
TGTGCCAGCAGCACGTCACTTGACACTGAAGCTTTCTTT
CASSTSLDTEAFF
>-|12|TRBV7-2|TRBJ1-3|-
TGTGCCAGCACAGAATCTGGAAACACCATATATTTT
CASTESGNTIYF